This entry features one T cell receptor beta chain sequence. Only in-frame clones appear in the TCRdb table, and some are missing; sequencing was by immunoSEQ multiplex PCR. Here the sample spans 170,000 or so clones, approximately 94% being singletons. The sample is drawn from a study of control samples from healthy donors and cancer patients. The V end was cut by 6 bases, the J end by 0 bases, with 24 bases between. Looked up from germline, CDR1 is SEHNR and CDR2 is FQNEAQ (reference sequence). This CDR3 is built from 19 residues. V gene TRBV7-9 combines with J gene TRBJ1-5; D gene unclear. The TCR sequence derives from a woman between 18 and 30 years old in good health. The source material was blood. CDR3 nucleotide sequence: TGTGCCAGCAGGGTGGGTCGGCACCCAGCCATCTATAGCAATCAGCCCCAGCATTTT. It codes for CASRVGRHPAIYSNQPQHF.